This T cell receptor beta chain is drawn from a study of response to subunit inactivated influenza vaccine. Findings and limits, study-wide: Few new T cells, the authors suggested, are recruited by each seasonal influenza vaccination.

This CDR3 is 16 amino acids long. Germline V CDR1 and CDR2: SEHNR, FQNEAQ (reference sequence). The V end was cut by 4 bases, the J end by 1 base, with 14 bases between. A single record per CDR3 protein comes from TCRdb applying MiXCR to the RT-PCR reads. The sample gives around 750,000 distinct CDR3 sequences, approximately 21% of which show up once; 9.5% to 13% is in the top ten. On this clonotype: What it recognizes is unknown.

The chain combines TRBV7-9 with TRBJ2-4; D might be TRBD1 (6 bases). The sequenced sample was PBMCs from blood, obtained about 5 days after vaccination. The receptor was isolated from a middle-aged man who received an inactivated influenza vaccine. The CDR3: CASSYGAQGAKNIQYF. Written as DNA, the CDR3 is TGTGCCAGCAGCTATGGCGCACAGGGTGCCAAAAACATTCAGTACTTC.